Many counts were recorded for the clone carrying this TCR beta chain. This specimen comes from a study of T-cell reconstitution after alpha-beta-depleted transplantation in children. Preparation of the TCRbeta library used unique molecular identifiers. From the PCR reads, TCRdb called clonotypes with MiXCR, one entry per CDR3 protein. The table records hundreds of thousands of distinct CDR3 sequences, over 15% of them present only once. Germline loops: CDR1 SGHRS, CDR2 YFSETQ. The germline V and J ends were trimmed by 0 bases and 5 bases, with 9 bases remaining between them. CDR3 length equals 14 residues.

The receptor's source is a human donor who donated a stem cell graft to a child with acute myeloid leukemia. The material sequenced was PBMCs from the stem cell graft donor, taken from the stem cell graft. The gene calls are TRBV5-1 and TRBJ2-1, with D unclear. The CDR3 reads CASSLARKDNEQFF. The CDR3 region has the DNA TGCGCCAGCAGCTTGGCCAGGAAGGACAATGAGCAGTTCTTC. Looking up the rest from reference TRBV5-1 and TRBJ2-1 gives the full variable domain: KAGVTQTPRYLIKTRGQQVTLSCSPISGHRSVSWYQQTPGQGLQFLFEYFSETQRNKGNFPGRFSGRQFSNSRSEMNVSTLELGDSALYLCASSLARKDNEQFFGPGTRLTVL.